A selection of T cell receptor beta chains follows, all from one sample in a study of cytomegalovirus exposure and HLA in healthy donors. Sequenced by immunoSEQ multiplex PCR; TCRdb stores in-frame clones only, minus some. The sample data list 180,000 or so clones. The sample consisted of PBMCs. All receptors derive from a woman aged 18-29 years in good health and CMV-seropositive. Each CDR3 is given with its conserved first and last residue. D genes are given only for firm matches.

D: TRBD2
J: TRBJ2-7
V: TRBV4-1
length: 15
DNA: TGCGCCAGCAGCCAAGCCCCGGGACTAGCCTACGAGCAGTACTTC
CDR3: CASSQAPGLAYEQYF

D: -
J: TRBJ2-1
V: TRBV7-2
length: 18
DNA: TGTGCCAGCAGCCCATCACAGGGCCCAGGAGACTTGGACGATGAGCAGTTCTTC
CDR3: CASSPSQGPGDLDDEQFF

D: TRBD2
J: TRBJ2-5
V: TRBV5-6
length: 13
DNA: TGTGCCAGCAGCTCGGACGGGAGGGAGACCCAGTACTTC
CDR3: CASSSDGRETQYF

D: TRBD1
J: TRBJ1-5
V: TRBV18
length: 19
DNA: TGTGCCAGCTCACCACGCAGGGCCAGGGGGATCGGTGGCAATCAGCCCCAGCATTTT
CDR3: CASSPRRARGIGGNQPQHF

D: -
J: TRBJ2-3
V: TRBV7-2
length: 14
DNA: TGTGCCAGCAGCTTAGTAGAGTCGCAAGATACGCAGTATTTT
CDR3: CASSLVESQDTQYF

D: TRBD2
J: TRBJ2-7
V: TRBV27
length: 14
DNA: TGTGCCAGCAGTGCGACTAGCGGAGGCTACGAGCAGTACTTC
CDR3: CASSATSGGYEQYF

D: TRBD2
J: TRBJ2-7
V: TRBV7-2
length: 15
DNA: TGTGCCAGCAGCCGAAGCGGGGCAAGCTCCTACGAGCAGTACTTC
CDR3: CASSRSGASSYEQYF

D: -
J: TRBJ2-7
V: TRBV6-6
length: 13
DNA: TGTGCCAGCAGTTACCCCGACCAGGACGAGCAGTACTTC
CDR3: CASSYPDQDEQYF

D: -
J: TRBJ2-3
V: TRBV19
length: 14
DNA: TGTGCCAGTAGTCGCACAGGTCGAACAGATACGCGGTATTTT
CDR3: CASSRTGRTDTRYF

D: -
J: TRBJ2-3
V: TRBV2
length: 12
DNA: TGTGCCAGCAGTGCCTTAGCAGATACGCAGTATTTT
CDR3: CASSALADTQYF

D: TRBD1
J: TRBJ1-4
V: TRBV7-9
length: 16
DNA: TGTGCCAGCAGCTTATCAGGGGGGCCAACTAATGAAAAACTGTTTTTT
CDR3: CASSLSGGPTNEKLFF

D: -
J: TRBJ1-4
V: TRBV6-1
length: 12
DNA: TGTGCCAGCAGTAGGGGGGGTGAAAAACTGTTTTTT
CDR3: CASSRGGEKLFF

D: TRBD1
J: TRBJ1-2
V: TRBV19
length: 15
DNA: TGTGCCAGTAGTTCTCGGACAGGGGAAGACTATGGCTACACCTTC
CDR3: CASSSRTGEDYGYTF

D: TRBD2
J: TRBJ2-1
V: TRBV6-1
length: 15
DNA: TGTGCCAGCAGAGGACTAGCGGGCCCCTACAATGAGCAGTTCTTC
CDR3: CASRGLAGPYNEQFF

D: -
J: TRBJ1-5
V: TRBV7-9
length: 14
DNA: TGTGCCAGCAGCACCACGGAGGGTGATCAGCCCCAGCATTTT
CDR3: CASSTTEGDQPQHF

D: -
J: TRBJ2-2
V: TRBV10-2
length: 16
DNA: TGCGCCAGCACCCCGCTGGGGCGGACCCACACCGGGGAGCTGTTTTTT
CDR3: CASTPLGRTHTGELFF

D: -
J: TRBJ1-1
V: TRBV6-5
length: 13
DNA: TGTGCCAGCAGTTACTCGATCAGGGCTGAAGCTTTCTTT
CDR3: CASSYSIRAEAFF

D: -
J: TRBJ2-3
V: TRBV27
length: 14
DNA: TGTGCCAGCAGTTTATTAGGGGGAACAGATACGCAGTATTTT
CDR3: CASSLLGGTDTQYF

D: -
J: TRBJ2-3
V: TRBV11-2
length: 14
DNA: TGTGCCAGCAGCTTGGCCCTGACATCGGATACGCAGTATTTT
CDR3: CASSLALTSDTQYF

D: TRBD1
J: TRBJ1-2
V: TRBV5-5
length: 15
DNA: TGTGCCAGCAGCGGAGAGGGACAGGGGGCGGCTGGCTACACCTTC
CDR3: CASSGEGQGAAGYTF

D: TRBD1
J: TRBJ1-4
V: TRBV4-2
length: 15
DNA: TGTGCCAGCAGCCAAGCATCGGGACAGAATGAAAAACTGTTTTTT
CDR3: CASSQASGQNEKLFF

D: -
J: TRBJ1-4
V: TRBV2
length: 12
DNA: TGTGCCAGCAGTGACCGTGAGGAAGTTCTGTTTTTT
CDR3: CASSDREEVLFF

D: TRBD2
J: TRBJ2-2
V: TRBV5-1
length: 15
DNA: TGCGCCAGCAGACGCGGGGGGGCCGACACCGGGGAGCTGTTTTTT
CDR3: CASRRGGADTGELFF

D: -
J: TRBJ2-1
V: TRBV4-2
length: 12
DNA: TGTGCCGAAACACGCTCCTACAATGAGCAGTTCTTC
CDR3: CAETRSYNEQFF

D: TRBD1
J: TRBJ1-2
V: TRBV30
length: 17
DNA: TGTGCCTCCACGCCATCCGGGACAGGGGCCTTCCGTGGTGGCTACACCTTC
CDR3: CASTPSGTGAFRGGYTF

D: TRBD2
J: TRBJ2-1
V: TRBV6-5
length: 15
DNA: TGTGCCAGCAGTTACAGCGGGGCTTCCTACAATGAGCAGTTCTTC
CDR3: CASSYSGASYNEQFF

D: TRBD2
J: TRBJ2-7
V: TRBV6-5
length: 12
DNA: TGTGCCAGCAGCCCGGGAGGGAACGAGCAGTACTTC
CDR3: CASSPGGNEQYF

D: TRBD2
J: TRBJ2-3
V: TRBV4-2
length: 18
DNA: TGTGCCAGCAGCCGTGACTCGTGGGGCGGGGGTAGCACAGATACGCAGTATTTT
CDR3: CASSRDSWGGGSTDTQYF

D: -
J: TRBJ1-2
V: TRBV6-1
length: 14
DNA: TGTGCCAGCAGTGAAGGGGTTGGAGACTATGGCTACACCTTC
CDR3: CASSEGVGDYGYTF

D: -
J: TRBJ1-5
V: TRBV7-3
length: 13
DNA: TGTGCCAGCAGCTTAACTTCAGGGCAGCCCCAGCATTTT
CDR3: CASSLTSGQPQHF

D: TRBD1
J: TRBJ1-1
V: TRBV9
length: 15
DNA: TGTGCCAGCAGCGTAGGTCCGGGACAGGGGTCTGAAGCTTTCTTT
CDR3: CASSVGPGQGSEAFF

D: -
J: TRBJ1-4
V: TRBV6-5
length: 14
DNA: TGTGCCAGCCGAGGAACCGCAACTAATGAAAAACTGTTTTTT
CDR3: CASRGTATNEKLFF

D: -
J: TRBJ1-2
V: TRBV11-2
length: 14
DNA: TGTGCCAGCAGATCCGGTCCCTCGAGAGATGGCTACACCTTC
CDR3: CASRSGPSRDGYTF

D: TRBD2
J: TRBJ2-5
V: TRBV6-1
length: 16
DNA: TGTGCCAGCAGTGAACTAGCGGGAGGGCCTGGAGAGACCCAGTACTTC
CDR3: CASSELAGGPGETQYF

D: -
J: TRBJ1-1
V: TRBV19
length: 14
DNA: TGTGCCAGTAGTATTGAGGGCCTGAACACTGAAGCTTTCTTT
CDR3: CASSIEGLNTEAFF

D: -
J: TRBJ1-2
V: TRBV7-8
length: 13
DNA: TGTGCCAGCAGCTTAGCAGGGAGTGGTGGCTACACCTTC
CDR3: CASSLAGSGGYTF

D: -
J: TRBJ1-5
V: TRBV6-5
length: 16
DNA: TGTGCCAGCAGTTACAGTACGTTACAGACAAATCAGCCCCAGCATTTT
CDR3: CASSYSTLQTNQPQHF

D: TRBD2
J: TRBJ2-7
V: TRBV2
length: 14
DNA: TGTGCCAGCAGTCCTACTAGCGGGAGTGGCGAGCAGTACTTC
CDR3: CASSPTSGSGEQYF

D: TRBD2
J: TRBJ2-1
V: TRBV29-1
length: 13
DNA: TGCAGCCAACGACTAGCGGGAGGCAATGGGCAGTTCTTC
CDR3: CSQRLAGGNGQFF

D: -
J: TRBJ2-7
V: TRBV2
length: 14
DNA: TGTGCCAGCAGTGTAAACAGGTTCTCCTACGAGCAGTACTTC
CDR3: CASSVNRFSYEQYF

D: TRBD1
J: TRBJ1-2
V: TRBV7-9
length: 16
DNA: TGTGCCAGCAGCTTAGCGACAGGGGGGCTGGGCAATGGCTACACCTTC
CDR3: CASSLATGGLGNGYTF

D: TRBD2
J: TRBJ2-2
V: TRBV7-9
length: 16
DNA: TGTGCCAGCAGCCTAAACCCCGGACTAGTTCCAGGGGAGCTGTTTTTT
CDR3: CASSLNPGLVPGELFF

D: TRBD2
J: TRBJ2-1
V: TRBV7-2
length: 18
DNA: TGTGCCAGCAGCTTAAAGCCAAGACTAGCGGGAGAAGTGAATGAGCAGTTCTTC
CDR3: CASSLKPRLAGEVNEQFF

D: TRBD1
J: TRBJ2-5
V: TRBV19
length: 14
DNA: TGTGCCAGTAGTAGGACAGGGTTGGAAGAGACCCAGTACTTC
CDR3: CASSRTGLEETQYF

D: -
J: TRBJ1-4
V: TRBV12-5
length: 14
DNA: TGTGCTAGTGGTTTCTACGGGGGGCAGGAAAAACTGTTTTTT
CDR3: CASGFYGGQEKLFF

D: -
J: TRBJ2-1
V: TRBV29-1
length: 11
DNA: TGCAGCGTTGATAGCTACAATGAGCAGTTCTTC
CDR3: CSVDSYNEQFF

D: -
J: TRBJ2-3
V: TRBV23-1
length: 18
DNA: TGCGCCAGCAGTCCGAACCCCCCGCTAGCGTCCTGCACAGATACGCAGTATTTT
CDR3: CASSPNPPLASCTDTQYF

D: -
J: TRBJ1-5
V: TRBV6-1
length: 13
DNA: TGTGCCAGCAGTAGCCTGGTCGATCAGCCCCAGCATTTT
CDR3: CASSSLVDQPQHF

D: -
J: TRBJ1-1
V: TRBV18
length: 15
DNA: TGTGCCAGCTCGCTCGGGGGGACCTTGAACACTGAAGCTTTCTTT
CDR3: CASSLGGTLNTEAFF

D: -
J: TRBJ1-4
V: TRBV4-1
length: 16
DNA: TGCGCCAGCAGCCAAGAATTGGCGGCCACCTCTGAAAAACTGTTTTTT
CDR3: CASSQELAATSEKLFF

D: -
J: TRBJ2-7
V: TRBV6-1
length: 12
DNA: TGTGCCAGCAGGCTAACAGGGTACGAGCAGTACTTC
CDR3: CASRLTGYEQYF

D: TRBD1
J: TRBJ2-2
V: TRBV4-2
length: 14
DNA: TGTGCCAGCAGCCCCGACAGGGGCGGCGGGGAGCTGTTTTTT
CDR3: CASSPDRGGGELFF

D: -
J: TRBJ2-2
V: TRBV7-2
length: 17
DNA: TGTGCCAGCAAACCAATGACCGGTGGTAGCGGCACCGGGGAGCTGTTTTTT
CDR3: CASKPMTGGSGTGELFF

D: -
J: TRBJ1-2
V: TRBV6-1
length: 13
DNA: TGTGCCAGCACTGAAGGGGCTGGGTATGGCTACACCTTC
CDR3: CASTEGAGYGYTF

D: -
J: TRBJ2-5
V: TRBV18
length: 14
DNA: TGTGCCAGCTCACCAGGACTAGGGGGAGAGACCCAGTACTTC
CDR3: CASSPGLGGETQYF

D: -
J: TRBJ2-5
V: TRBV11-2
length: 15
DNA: TGTGCCAGCAGCTTAAACAGCGGCCTCGGAGAGACCCAGTACTTC
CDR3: CASSLNSGLGETQYF

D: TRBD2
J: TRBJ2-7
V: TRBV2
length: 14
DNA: TGTGCCAGCAGGGGGGAGGGTGATCACTACGAGCAGTACTTC
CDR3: CASRGEGDHYEQYF

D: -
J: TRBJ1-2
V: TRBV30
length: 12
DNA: TGTGCCTGGAGTGTCCAGGCGGGTGGCTACACCTTC
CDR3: CAWSVQAGGYTF